Listed here are 27 T cell receptor beta chains from one sample, sequenced in a study of cytomegalovirus exposure and HLA in healthy donors (dated 2017 in TCRdb). Preparation of the library involved the immunoSEQ multiplex PCR assay. Sourced from immuneACCESS, this table was stored by TCRdb with only in-frame sequences that have V and J called. A share of the clones is absent; for the studies checked, an unresolved V gene accounts for under half, and the remainder has no known explanation. The sample includes approximately 270,000 clones, with 80% to 90% observed a single time. The ten largest clones capture about 1% of the sample. Sample: PBMCs. The origin of the receptors is a young woman in good health and CMV-seronegative.

This clone was detected once. This chain uses TRBV27 with TRBJ2-1; 10 bases are a match to TRBD2. The CDR3 totals 20 residues. Germline trimming cut 1 base from V and 2 bases from J; bases unmatched to any gene: 14. The germline V gene has CDR1 MNHEY and CDR2 SMNVEV (reference sequence). DNA of the CDR3: TGTGCCAGCAGTTTATTTGGACTAGCGGCCATTAGTGGGACCTACAATGAGCAGTTCTTC. Its protein product is CASSLFGLAAISGTYNEQFF.

J is TRBJ2-1 and V is TRBV7-3; TRBD2 matches 12 bases. The germline V gene encodes CDR1 SGHTA and CDR2 FQGTGA. The V segment lost 4 bases and the J segment 6 bases; nucleotides outside the gene matches: 4. This CDR3 has 15 amino acids. The CDR3: CASSSLAGGSNEQFF. The CDR3 DNA is TGTGCCAGCAGCTCGCTAGCGGGGGGGTCCAATGAGCAGTTCTTC.

The V gene is TRBV27, the J gene TRBJ2-2; TRBD2 aligns across 7 bases. Germline trimming cut 6 bases from V and 2 bases from J; bases unmatched to any gene: 15. From germline, CDR1 is MNHEY and CDR2 SMNVEV (reference sequence). The CDR3 runs 18 residues. In nucleotides, the CDR3 is TGTGCCAGCAGCGCCCCATTGGGGGGAGGGAAAAACACCGGGGAGCTGTTTTTT. Its protein product is CASSAPLGGGKNTGELFF.

The genes are TRBV10-2 and TRBJ1-2; 7 bases are shared with TRBD1. The junction had 7 bases not matched to a gene; V was cut back by 6 bases and J by 0 bases. Germline loops: CDR1 WSHSY, CDR2 SAAADI. There are 15 residues in the CDR3. The CDR3 reads CASRTRDSTNYGYTF. DNA for the CDR3: TGCGCCAGCAGGACCCGGGACAGTACTAACTATGGCTACACCTTC.

This clone occurred once. This rearrangement joins TRBV6-5 to TRBJ2-2, with D possibly being TRBD1 (7 bases). The CDR3 totals 14 residues. Germline V gene lookup returns CDR1 MNHEY and CDR2 SVGAGI. V was clipped by 8 bases and J by 5 bases, with 15 bases between them. The chain's CDR3 is CASSLRGETGELFF. The CDR3 DNA follows: TGTGCCAGCTCCCTCAGGGGGGAAACCGGGGAGCTGTTTTTT.

The rearrangement joins TRBV5-1 to TRBJ1-1; TRBD1 matches 10 bases. With V trimmed by 7 bases and J by 1 base, 7 bases remained unmatched. CDR1 is SGHRS, CDR2 YFSETQ, per germline. CDR3 length: 15 residues. The CDR3, as DNA: TGCGCCAGCCTACTGACAGGGGGCACGAACACTGAAGCTTTCTTT. Translation gives CASLLTGGTNTEAFF.

The rearrangement joins TRBV28 to TRBJ2-6, with D unclear. Germline V CDR1 and CDR2: MDHEN, SYDVKM. The germline V and J ends were trimmed by 5 bases and 0 bases, with 11 bases remaining between them. The CDR3 is 16 amino acids. CDR3 DNA: TGTGCCAGCAGTAAGGCGGAGACCTCTGGGGCCAACGTCCTGACTTTC. This encodes CASSKAETSGANVLTF.

This chain uses TRBV5-1 with TRBJ1-6; D is unresolved. The V and J ends lost 1 base and 7 bases respectively, with 15 bases between them. CDR1 and CDR2 from the germline V gene are SGHRS and YFSETQ. There are 16 residues in the CDR3. CDR3 in amino acids: CASSLLGGGGNSPLHF. The CDR3 region has the DNA TGCGCCAGCAGCTTGCTTGGAGGAGGCGGAAATTCACCCCTCCACTTT. Using reference TRBV5-1 and TRBJ1-6 for the parts outside the CDR3, the full variable domain is KAGVTQTPRYLIKTRGQQVTLSCSPISGHRSVSWYQQTPGQGLQFLFEYFSETQRNKGNFPGRFSGRQFSNSRSEMNVSTLELGDSALYLCASSLLGGGGNSPLHFGNGTRLTVT.

The genes are TRBV7-9 and TRBJ1-6, with D maybe TRBD1 (5 bases). The V gene lost 3 bases and the J gene lost 9 bases, with 9 bases spanning the gap. This CDR3 has 13 residues. Germline V gene lookup returns CDR1 SEHNR and CDR2 FQNEAQ (reference sequence). The CDR3, as DNA: TGTGCCAGCAGCTTCGCTGGGGCTTCACCCCTCCACTTT. Protein sequence: CASSFAGASPLHF. The full variable domain, in which reference TRBV7-9 and TRBJ1-6 provide the parts outside the CDR3, is DTGVSQNPRHKITKRGQNVTFRCDPISEHNRLYWYRQTLGQGPEFLTYFQNEAQLEKSRLLSDRFSAERPKGSFSTLEIQRTEQGDSAMYLCASSFAGASPLHFGNGTRLTVT.

Only one count was recorded for this clone. The chain couples TRBV6-1 to TRBJ2-3; TRBD2 might be the D (6 bases). The V gene lost 0 bases and the J gene lost 3 bases, with 13 bases spanning the gap. The CDR3 sequence is 16 residues long. Germline values: CDR1 MNHNS, CDR2 SASEGT. In DNA form, the CDR3 reads TGTGCCAGCAGTGAAGCCCCCGGGAGCGGGACAGATACGCAGTATTTT. This gives the protein CASSEAPGSGTDTQYF.

The chain is built from TRBV28 and TRBJ2-5; TRBD2 agrees at 9 bases. Trimming removed 2 bases from V and 4 bases from J; junction bases left unmatched: 14. Germline CDR1 MDHEN, CDR2 SYDVKM. CDR3 length equals 18 residues. The CDR3 loop is CASSLDPFAREGRETQYF. CDR3 sequence (DNA): TGTGCCAGCAGTTTAGACCCTTTTGCGCGGGAGGGCCGAGAGACCCAGTACTTC.

The V gene is TRBV5-1, the J gene TRBJ1-3; D unresolved. Per germline, CDR1 SGHRS and CDR2 YFSETQ. The CDR3 totals 15 residues. Trimming left V 0 bases short and J 4 bases short, with 11 bases between. Here the CDR3 reads CASSLEGAVGNTIYF. As DNA, the CDR3 is TGCGCCAGCAGCTTGGAGGGAGCGGTGGGAAACACCATATATTTT.

This chain joins TRBV27 and TRBJ1-2; TRBD1 is a possible D gene (6 bases). Trimming removed 6 bases from V and 8 bases from J, with 16 bases in between. The CDR3 consists of 13 residues. The germline V gene encodes CDR1 MNHEY and CDR2 SMNVEV (reference sequence). CDR3: CASRFRGREGYTF. As DNA, the CDR3 is TGTGCCAGCAGATTCAGGGGCCGAGAGGGCTACACCTTC.

This clone has a handful of counts. The chain combines TRBV7-2 with TRBJ2-7; TRBD1 matches 8 bases. CDR3 size: 16 residues. V lost 4 bases to trimming and J lost 5 bases; unmatched junction nucleotides: 13. The germline gives CDR1 SGHTA, CDR2 FQGNSA. CDR3 in DNA: TGTGCCAGCAGCTCCCAACCGGGACAGGCGTTCGACGAGCAGTACTTC. This translates into CASSSQPGQAFDEQYF.

The V gene is TRBV2, the J gene TRBJ1-2, with a possible D match to TRBD1 (5 bases). Trimming took off 6 bases at V and 4 bases at J, with 15 bases between the two ends. From germline, CDR1 is SNHLY and CDR2 FYNNEI. CDR3 length: 14 amino acids. The CDR3 DNA reads TGTGCCAGCAGCTCGACAGTATCGGGCTATGGCTACACCTTC. Its translation: CASSSTVSGYGYTF.

The chain is built from TRBV4-3 and TRBJ2-1; TRBD1 agrees at 9 bases. V lost 5 bases and J lost 6; bases outside the gene matches: 8. The CDR3 length is 15 residues. The germline CDR1 and CDR2 sequences are LGHNA and YSLEER. Here the CDR3 DNA reads TGCGCCAGCAGCACCTGGACAGGGGAGGGCAATGAGCAGTTCTTC. It encodes CASSTWTGEGNEQFF.

This clone was seen a single time. This chain uses TRBV5-6 with TRBJ1-2; D unclear. CDR1 is SGHDT and CDR2 is YYEEEE in the germline V gene. This CDR3 is 11 amino acids long. V lost 2 bases and J lost 8, with 7 bases in between. CDR3: CASSFLEGYTF. CDR3 in DNA: TGTGCCAGCAGCTTTTTGGAGGGCTACACCTTC.

The J gene is TRBJ1-1, the V gene TRBV18, with D possibly being TRBD1 (6 bases). The CDR3 runs to 15 residues. V was clipped by 0 bases and J by 3 bases, with 11 bases between them. Germline V CDR1 and CDR2: KGHSH, LQKENI. Here the CDR3 DNA reads TGTGCCAGCTCACCACCCGGGAGGGGGGACACTGAAGCTTTCTTT. Translated: CASSPPGRGDTEAFF.

V gene TRBV6-1 combines with J gene TRBJ2-3; the match to TRBD2 covers 11 bases. CDR3 length: 15 residues. V lost 6 bases and J lost 4; bases outside the gene matches: 6. Germline values: CDR1 MNHNS, CDR2 SASEGT. The CDR3 region is CASRKTSGSPDTQYF. In DNA, the CDR3 is TGTGCCAGCAGAAAAACTAGCGGGAGCCCAGATACGCAGTATTTT.

This clone was recorded only once. The gene calls are TRBV6-5 and TRBJ2-7, with 12 bases fitting TRBD1. V lost 0 bases to trimming and J lost 6 bases; unmatched junction nucleotides: 3. The length of the CDR3 is 15 residues. CDR1 and CDR2 from the germline V gene are MNHEY and SVGAGI. CDR3 sequence: CASSYSPGQGAEQYF. CDR3 in DNA: TGTGCCAGCAGTTACTCCCCGGGACAGGGGGCCGAGCAGTACTTC.

This clone showed up just once. J is TRBJ1-2 and V is TRBV4-3; D is perhaps TRBD1 (6 bases). The germline CDR1 and CDR2 sequences are LGHNA and YSLEER. V was shortened by 0 bases and J by 5 bases, with 13 bases between the two germline ends. This CDR3 region has 15 residues. The DNA of the CDR3 is TGCGCCAGCAGCCAAGATAGGGGGGGCGGGTATGGCTACACCTTC. This codes for CASSQDRGGGYGYTF.

J is TRBJ2-7 and V is TRBV2; D might be TRBD2 (5 bases). The germline CDR1 and CDR2 sequences are SNHLY and FYNNEI. The V and J ends lost 8 bases and 1 base respectively, with 12 bases between them. CDR3 length: 13 residues. CDR3 sequence reads: CASEGELSYEQYF. In DNA, the CDR3 is TGTGCCAGCGAGGGAGAACTTTCCTACGAGCAGTACTTC. Full variable domain (rest looked up from reference TRBV2 and TRBJ2-7): EPEVTQTPSHQVTQMGQEVILRCVPISNHLYFYWYRQILGQKVEFLVSFYNNEISEKSEIFDDQFSVERPDGSNFTLKIRSTKLEDSAMYFCASEGELSYEQYFGPGTRLTVT.

The V gene is TRBV11-3, the J gene TRBJ2-1, with TRBD2 identical over 7 bases. The length of the CDR3 is 14 residues. Germline assignment: CDR1 SGHNT and CDR2 YENEEA. V lost 5 bases to trimming and J lost 9 bases; unmatched junction nucleotides: 10. The CDR3 DNA sequence: TGTGCCAGCAGCCCCATAGTGGGGGGGGGTGAGCAGTTCTTC. Its translation is CASSPIVGGGEQFF.

The chain recombines TRBV7-8 with TRBJ1-1; the D is unclear. Trimming removed 8 bases from V and 3 bases from J, with 10 bases in between. Germline values: CDR1 SGHVS, CDR2 FQNEAQ. This CDR3 contains 12 residues. The DNA for the CDR3 is TGTGCCAGCCGGTTCTCCGACACTGAAGCTTTCTTT. Amino acid sequence: CASRFSDTEAFF.

This chain connects TRBV5-1 to TRBJ2-1, with 7 bases aligning to TRBD2. The CDR3 spans 17 residues. Germline values: CDR1 SGHRS, CDR2 YFSETQ. The V segment lost 1 base and the J segment 0 bases; nucleotides outside the gene matches: 7. The CDR3 protein is CASSLRFSGSSYNEQFF. Written as DNA, the CDR3 is TGCGCCAGCAGCTTGCGGTTTAGCGGGTCCTCCTACAATGAGCAGTTCTTC. Full variable domain (outside the CDR3, taken from reference TRBV5-1 and TRBJ2-1): KAGVTQTPRYLIKTRGQQVTLSCSPISGHRSVSWYQQTPGQGLQFLFEYFSETQRNKGNFPGRFSGRQFSNSRSEMNVSTLELGDSALYLCASSLRFSGSSYNEQFFGPGTRLTVL.

The chain employs TRBV27 and TRBJ2-1, with TRBD2 matching over 13 bases. The CDR3 consists of 16 residues. The junction had 10 bases not matched to a gene; V was cut back by 5 bases and J by 9 bases. The germline CDR1 and CDR2 sequences are MNHEY and SMNVEV (reference sequence). CDR3 coding DNA: TGTGCCAGCAGTAACCTACTAGCGGGGGGGCCGGGTGAGCAGTTCTTC. Protein: CASSNLLAGGPGEQFF.

The chain carries TRBV19 and TRBJ1-2; D ambiguous. CDR1 is LNHDA and CDR2 is SQIVND in the germline V gene (reference sequence). The V end lost 2 bases, the J end lost 6 bases, and 13 bases lay between the germline ends. This CDR3 is 14 amino acids long. CDR3: CASSILGSVNGYTF. The CDR3 DNA sequence: TGTGCCAGTAGTATACTTGGCAGTGTGAATGGCTACACCTTC.